This T cell receptor (beta chain) was identified during a study of T cell responses to AZD1222 COVID-19 vaccine. Study context: Pooling was applied to second doses at about 4 or about 12 weeks.

Overall study findings and caveats: When two AZD1222 doses had been given, Spike-specific TCR breadth and depth rose.

Libraries were prepared by immunoSEQ multiplex PCR; TCRdb keeps only in-frame clonotypes and omits some of them. The table includes over 110,000 clones, 80% to 90% detected once. Deletions cut 6 bases from V and 2 bases from J, with 10 bases between. The CDR3 covers 14 residues. CDR1 LNHDA and CDR2 SQIVND come from the germline V gene (reference sequence). A word on this clone: Its antigen is unknown.

The TCR sequence derives from an adult in good health. The V call is TRBV19, the J call TRBJ2-2; TRBD1 might be the D (5 bases). The material was peripheral blood, obtained on day 0 of AZD1222 vaccination. CDR3 DNA sequence: TGTGCCAGTAGGAGGCAGGGTAACACCGGGGAGCTGTTTTTT. This translates into CASRRQGNTGELFF.